Shown below are 5 T cell receptor beta chains from a single sample sequenced in a study of radiation and T cells in renal cell carcinoma. Indicated time point: blood 4 weeks post-SBRT, at nephrectomy. Treatment described: 15 Gy SBRT to primary tumor, nephrectomy 4 weeks later. Profiling relied on immunoSEQ multiplex PCR, and the TCRdb table lists in-frame clones only, not all of them. In the table there are 150,000 to 200,000 clones, around 89% of which are singletons. Sequencing was performed on blood, taken from a patient whose treatment included radiotherapy and nephrectomy. The receptors were gathered from a woman aged 45-65 years with renal cell carcinoma.

This clone was counted a few times. CDR3 DNA sequence: TGTGCCAGCCGCCGGGAGTCCACCGGGGAGCTGTTTTTT. It is translated as CASRRESTGELFF. J is TRBJ2-2 and V is TRBV2; TRBD2 is a possible D gene (6 bases). The CDR3 runs 13 residues. CDR1 SNHLY and CDR2 FYNNEI come from the germline V gene. V lost 8 bases and J 4 bases, leaving 11 bases between the germline ends.

This clone has a handful of counts. The chain employs TRBV15 and TRBJ1-1, with no clear D. Trimming removed 3 bases from V and 3 bases from J, with 20 bases in between. CDR3 length: 17 amino acids. Germline CDR1 LNHNV, CDR2 YYDKDF (reference sequence). The CDR3 sequence is CATSRIAWGGTYTEAFF. DNA of the CDR3: TGTGCCACCAGCAGGATCGCTTGGGGAGGTACGTACACTGAAGCTTTCTTT.

The DNA for the CDR3 is TGTGCCAGCAGTGACAGGGAAACGGGCACTGAAGCTTTCTTT. It encodes CASSDRETGTEAFF. The chain links TRBV6-5 to TRBJ1-1; the match to TRBD1 covers 7 bases. There are 14 residues in the CDR3. Trimming cost V 5 bases and J 4 bases; bases outside gene matches: 7. CDR1 is MNHEY, CDR2 SVGAGI, per germline.

The chain carries TRBV4-1 and TRBJ2-5; possibly TRBD1 or TRBD2 for D (5 bases each). There are 15 residues in the CDR3. Germline V gene sequence: CDR1 MGHRA, CDR2 YSYEKL. Trimming took 4 bases from V and 3 from J, leaving 15 bases between them. CDR3 sequence reads: CASSPGPNLKETQYF. CDR3 coding DNA: TGCGCCAGCAGCCCGGGACCAAATCTGAAAGAGACCCAGTACTTC.

This clone turned up a few times. The chain has TRBV7-2 and TRBJ2-6, with D maybe TRBD1 (5 bases). Germline-derived CDR1 and CDR2 are SGHTA and FQGNSA. V was trimmed by 5 bases and J by 0 bases, leaving 14 bases between them. There are 17 residues in the CDR3. The CDR3 bases are TGTGCCAGCAGCCCGAAGGGGATCTTCTCTGGGGCCAACGTCCTGACTTTC. This encodes CASSPKGIFSGANVLTF.